This T cell receptor beta chain appears in the sequencing data of a study of blood T cells in healthy people across ages. General observations from the study: With unsorted PBMCs, a conclusive comparison of naive versus antigen-experienced cells was not possible.

For this clonotype: What it binds is unknown.

The CDR3 totals 14 residues. Trimming at V came to 6 bases and at J to 6 bases, leaving 9 bases not matched to a gene. The germline V gene has CDR1 SQVTM and CDR2 ANQGSEA. Healthy Caucasian individuals from Russia aged about 6 to 100 were enrolled as donors. A J-beta primer mix and a sample-barcoded 5' primer were used in a second PCR of roughly 7 to 12 cycles. TCRdb used MiXCR to reprocess the 5' RACE reads, holding one entry per CDR3 protein. The sample consists of roughly 800,000 distinct CDR3 sequences, roughly 64% of them appearing once. The V call is TRBV29-1, the J call TRBJ2-1, with TRBD1 identical over 9 bases. The TCR sequence derives from a man between 25 and 39 years old in good health. The sequencing sample was made of blood. The CDR3 nucleotides are TGCAGCGTACCACAGGGGGCGAGGGGCAATGAGCAGTTCTTC. Protein: CSVPQGARGNEQFF.